The TCR beta chain under discussion was sequenced for a study of blood T cell repertoires in COVID-19. At the level of the study: T cells, B-cell-depleted T cells, or PBMCs provided the cDNA or gDNA that served as material.

The CDR3 extends over 13 amino acids. CDR1 is LNHDA and CDR2 is SQIVND in the germline V gene (reference sequence). V shed 6 bases and J shed 6 bases, with 14 bases lying between them. Only in-frame clones appear in the TCRdb table, and some are missing; sequencing was by immunoSEQ multiplex PCR. The sample yields about 270,000 clones, around 85% seen once. Input material: peripheral blood. This sequence originates from an older woman with acute or convalescent COVID-19. J is TRBJ1-1 and V is TRBV19; D perhaps matches TRBD1 (6 bases). The CDR3 here is CASRVQGYAEAFF. In nucleotides, the CDR3 is TGTGCCAGTAGGGTACAGGGCTACGCTGAAGCTTTCTTT.